This TCR beta chain appears in the sequencing data of a study of Graves' ophthalmopathy and Graves' hyperthyroidism. Study results and caveats: Ophthalmopathy versus stable hyperthyroidism: 13-signature model gave less than 90% sensitivity, 81.08% specificity.

The V gene end was trimmed by 7 bases and the J gene end by 0 bases; junction bases not matched to a gene: 2. The CDR3 runs 14 residues. The TCR beta CDR3 regions underwent amplification from RNA transcripts. RT-PCR was first run with HTBI primers, then multiplex PCR in a second round. TCRdb itself ran the multiplex PCR reads through MiXCR, one entry per CDR3 protein. The sample holds a few hundred thousand distinct CDR3 sequences, approximately 21% seen once. In this sample, this clonotype turned up many times. Its cognate antigen is unknown. The V and J genes are TRBV12-3 or TRBV12-4 and TRBJ2-4; 8 positions match TRBD1. Material: peripheral blood. This TCR was recovered from a woman in her late teens or twenties with stable Graves' hyperthyroidism. The CDR3 sequence: CASTQGAAKNIQYF. CDR3 nucleotide sequence: TGTGCCAGCACCCAGGGGGCAGCCAAAAACATTCAGTACTTC.